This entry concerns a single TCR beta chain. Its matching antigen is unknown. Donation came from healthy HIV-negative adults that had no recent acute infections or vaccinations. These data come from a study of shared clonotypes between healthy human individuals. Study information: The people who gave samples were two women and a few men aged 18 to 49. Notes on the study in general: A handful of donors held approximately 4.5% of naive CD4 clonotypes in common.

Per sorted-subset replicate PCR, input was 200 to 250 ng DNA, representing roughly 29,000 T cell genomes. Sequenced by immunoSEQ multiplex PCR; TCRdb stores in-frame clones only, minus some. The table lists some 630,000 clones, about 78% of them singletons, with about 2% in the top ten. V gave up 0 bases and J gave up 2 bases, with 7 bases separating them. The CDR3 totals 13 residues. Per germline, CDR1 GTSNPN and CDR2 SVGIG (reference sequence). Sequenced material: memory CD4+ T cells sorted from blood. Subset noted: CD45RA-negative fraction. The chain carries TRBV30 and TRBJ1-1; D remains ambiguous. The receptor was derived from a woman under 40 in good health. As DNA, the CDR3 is TGTGCCTGGAGTGTACCTATTAACACTGAAGCTTTCTTT. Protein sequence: CAWSVPINTEAFF.